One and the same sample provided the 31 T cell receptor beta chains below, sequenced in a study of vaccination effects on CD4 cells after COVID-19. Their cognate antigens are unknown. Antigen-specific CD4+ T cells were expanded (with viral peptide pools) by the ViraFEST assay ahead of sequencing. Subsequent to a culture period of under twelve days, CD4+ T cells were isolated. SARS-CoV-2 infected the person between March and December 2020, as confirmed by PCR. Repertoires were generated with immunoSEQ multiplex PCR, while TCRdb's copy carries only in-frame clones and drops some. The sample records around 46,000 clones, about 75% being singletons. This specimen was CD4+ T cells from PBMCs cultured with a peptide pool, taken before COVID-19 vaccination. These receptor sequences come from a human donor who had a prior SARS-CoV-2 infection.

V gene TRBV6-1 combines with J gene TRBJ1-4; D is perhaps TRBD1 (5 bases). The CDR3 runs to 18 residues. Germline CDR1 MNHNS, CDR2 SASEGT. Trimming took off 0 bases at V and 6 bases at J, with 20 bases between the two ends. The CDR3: CASSEALFREDGYEKLFF. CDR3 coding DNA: TGTGCCAGCAGTGAAGCTTTGTTCAGGGAAGACGGATATGAAAAACTGTTTTTT.

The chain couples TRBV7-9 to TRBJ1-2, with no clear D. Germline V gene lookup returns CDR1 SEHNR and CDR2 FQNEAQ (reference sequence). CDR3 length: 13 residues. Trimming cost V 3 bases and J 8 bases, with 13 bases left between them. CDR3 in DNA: TGTGCCAGCAGCTTCACCGACGGGCGCGGCTACACCTTC. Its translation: CASSFTDGRGYTF.

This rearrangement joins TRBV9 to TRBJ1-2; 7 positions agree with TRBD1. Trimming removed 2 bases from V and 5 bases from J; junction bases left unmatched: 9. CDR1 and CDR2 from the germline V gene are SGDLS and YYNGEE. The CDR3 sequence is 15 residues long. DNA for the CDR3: TGTGCCAGCAGCGTCGCCGACAGGGCCCGATATGGCTACACCTTC. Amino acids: CASSVADRARYGYTF.

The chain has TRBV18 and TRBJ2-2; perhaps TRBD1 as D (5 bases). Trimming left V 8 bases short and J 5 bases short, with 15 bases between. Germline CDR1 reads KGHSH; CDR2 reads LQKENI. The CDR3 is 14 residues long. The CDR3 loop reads CASRVTSGTGELFF. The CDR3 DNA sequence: TGTGCCAGCCGGGTGACCTCAGGGACCGGGGAGCTGTTTTTT.

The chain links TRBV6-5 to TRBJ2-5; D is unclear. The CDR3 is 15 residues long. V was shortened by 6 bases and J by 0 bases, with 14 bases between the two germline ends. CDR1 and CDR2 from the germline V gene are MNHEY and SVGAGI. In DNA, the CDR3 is TGTGCCAGCAGCGGCTCCTGGGGAAACCAAGAGACCCAGTACTTC. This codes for CASSGSWGNQETQYF.

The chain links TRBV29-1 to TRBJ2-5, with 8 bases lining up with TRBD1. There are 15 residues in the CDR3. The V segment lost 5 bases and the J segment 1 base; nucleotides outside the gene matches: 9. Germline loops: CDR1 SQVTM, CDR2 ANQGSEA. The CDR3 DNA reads TGCAGCGTTAGAACCGGGACAGGCCCCCAAGAGACCCAGTACTTC. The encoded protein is CSVRTGTGPQETQYF.

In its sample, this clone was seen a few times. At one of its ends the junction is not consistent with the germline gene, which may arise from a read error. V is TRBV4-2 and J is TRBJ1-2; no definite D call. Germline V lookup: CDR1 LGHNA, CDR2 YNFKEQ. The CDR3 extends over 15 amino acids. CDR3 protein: CASSKEHPDQYGYTF. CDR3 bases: TGTGCCAGCAGCAAAGAGCATCCGGACCAATATGGCTACACCTTC.

DNA of the CDR3: TGTGCTAGTGGGACTGGACTAGCGGGGATCGGGGAGCTGTTTTTT. This codes for CASGTGLAGIGELFF. This chain joins TRBV12-5 and TRBJ2-2; TRBD2 matches at 12 bases. This CDR3 comprises 15 residues. Germline CDR1 is LGHNT and CDR2 is FRNRAP. The V segment lost 6 bases and the J segment 7 bases; nucleotides outside the gene matches: 6. Combining the CDR3 with reference TRBV12-5 and TRBJ2-2 gives the whole variable domain DARVTQTPRHKVTEMGQEVTMRCQPILGHNTVFWYRQTMMQGLELLAYFRNRAPLDDSGMPKDRFSAEMPDATLATLKIQPSEPRDSAVYFCASGTGLAGIGELFFGEGSRLTVL.

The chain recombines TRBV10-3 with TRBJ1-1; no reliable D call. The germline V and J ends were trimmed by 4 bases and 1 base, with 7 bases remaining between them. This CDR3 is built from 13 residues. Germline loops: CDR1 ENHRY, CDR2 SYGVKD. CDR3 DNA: TGTGCCATCAGTGTCGCTGGGAACACTGAAGCTTTCTTT. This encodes CAISVAGNTEAFF.

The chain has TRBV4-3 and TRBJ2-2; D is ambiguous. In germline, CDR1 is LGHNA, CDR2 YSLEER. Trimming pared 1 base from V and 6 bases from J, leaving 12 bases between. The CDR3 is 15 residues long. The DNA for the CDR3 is TGCGCCAGCAGCCAAGTTTTTACGTCGGCCGGGGAGCTGTTTTTT. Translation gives CASSQVFTSAGELFF.

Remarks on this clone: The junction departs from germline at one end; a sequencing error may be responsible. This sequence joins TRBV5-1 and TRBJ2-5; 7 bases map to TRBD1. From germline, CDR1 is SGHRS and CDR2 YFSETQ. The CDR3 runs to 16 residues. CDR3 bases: TGCGCCAGCACCTTGGTGGGGACAGCAGGGCTAAAGACCCAGTACTTC. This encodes CASTLVGTAGLKTQYF.

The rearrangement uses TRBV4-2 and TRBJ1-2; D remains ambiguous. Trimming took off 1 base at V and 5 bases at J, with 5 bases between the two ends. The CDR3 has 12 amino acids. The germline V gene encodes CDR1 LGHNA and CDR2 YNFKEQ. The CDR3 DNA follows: TGTGCCAGCAGCCAAGCGGGGTATGGCTACACCTTC. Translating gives CASSQAGYGYTF.

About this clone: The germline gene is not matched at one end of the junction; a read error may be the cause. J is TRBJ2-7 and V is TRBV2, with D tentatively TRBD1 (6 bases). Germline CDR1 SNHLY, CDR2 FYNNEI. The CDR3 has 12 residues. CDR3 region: CASNEQGYEQYF. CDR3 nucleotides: TGTGCCAGCAATGAACAGGGTTACGAGCAGTACTTC.

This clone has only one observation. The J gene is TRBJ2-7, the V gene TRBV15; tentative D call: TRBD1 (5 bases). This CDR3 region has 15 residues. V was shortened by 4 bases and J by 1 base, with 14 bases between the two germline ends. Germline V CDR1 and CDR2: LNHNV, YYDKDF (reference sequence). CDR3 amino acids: CATSTFSRASYEQYF. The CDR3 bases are TGTGCCACCAGCACTTTCAGCAGGGCTTCCTACGAGCAGTACTTC.

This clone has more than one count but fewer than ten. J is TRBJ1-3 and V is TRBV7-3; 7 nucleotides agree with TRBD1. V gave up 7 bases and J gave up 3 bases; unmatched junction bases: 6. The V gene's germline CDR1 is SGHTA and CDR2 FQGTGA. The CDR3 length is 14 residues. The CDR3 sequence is CASTPGGFGNTIYF. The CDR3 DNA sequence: TGTGCCAGCACCCCAGGGGGTTTTGGAAACACCATATATTTT. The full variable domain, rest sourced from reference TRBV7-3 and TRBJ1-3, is GAGVSQTPSNKVTEKGKYVELRCDPISGHTALYWYRQSLGQGPEFLIYFQGTGAADDSGLPNDRFFAVRPEGSVSTLKIQRTERGDSAVYLCASTPGGFGNTIYFGEGSWLTVV.

CDR3 protein: CAWSLGPDYEQYF. The CDR3 DNA sequence: TGTGCCTGGAGTTTAGGCCCCGACTACGAGCAGTACTTC. The rearrangement uses TRBV30 and TRBJ2-7, with D unclear. Deletions cut 2 bases from V and 3 bases from J, with 11 bases between. This CDR3 comprises 13 residues. The germline V gene has CDR1 GTSNPN and CDR2 SVGIG (reference sequence).

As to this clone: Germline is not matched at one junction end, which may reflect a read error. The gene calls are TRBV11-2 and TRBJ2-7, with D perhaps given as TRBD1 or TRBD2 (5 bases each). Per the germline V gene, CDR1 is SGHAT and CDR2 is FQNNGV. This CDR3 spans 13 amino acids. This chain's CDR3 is CASSLGGFWGSIF. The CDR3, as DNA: TGTGCCAGCAGCTTAGGGGGGTTTTGGGGCAGCATCTTC.

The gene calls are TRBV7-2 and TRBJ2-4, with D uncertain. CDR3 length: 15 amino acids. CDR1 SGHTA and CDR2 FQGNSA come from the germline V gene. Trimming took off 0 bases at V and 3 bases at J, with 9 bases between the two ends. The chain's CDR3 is CASSLAALDKNIQYF. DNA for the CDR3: TGTGCCAGCAGCTTAGCGGCGCTAGACAAAAACATTCAGTACTTC.

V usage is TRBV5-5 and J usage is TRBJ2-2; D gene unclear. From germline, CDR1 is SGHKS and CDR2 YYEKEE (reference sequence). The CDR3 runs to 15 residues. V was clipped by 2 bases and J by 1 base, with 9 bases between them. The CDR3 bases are TGTGCCAGCAGCTTTGGCCCGCTGAACACCGGGGAGCTGTTTTTT. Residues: CASSFGPLNTGELFF.

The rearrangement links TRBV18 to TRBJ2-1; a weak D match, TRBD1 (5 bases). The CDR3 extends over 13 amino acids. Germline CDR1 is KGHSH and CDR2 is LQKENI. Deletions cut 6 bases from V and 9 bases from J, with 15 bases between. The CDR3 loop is CASSPGSGREQFF. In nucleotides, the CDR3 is TGTGCCAGCTCCCCAGGGTCCGGCCGTGAGCAGTTCTTC.

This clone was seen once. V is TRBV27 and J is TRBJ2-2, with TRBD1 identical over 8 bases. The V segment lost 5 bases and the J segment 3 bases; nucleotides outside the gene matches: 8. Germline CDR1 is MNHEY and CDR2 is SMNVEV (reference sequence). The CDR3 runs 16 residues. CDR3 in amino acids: CASSPYTGGYTGELFF. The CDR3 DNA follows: TGTGCCAGCAGTCCCTATACAGGGGGGTACACCGGGGAGCTGTTTTTT.

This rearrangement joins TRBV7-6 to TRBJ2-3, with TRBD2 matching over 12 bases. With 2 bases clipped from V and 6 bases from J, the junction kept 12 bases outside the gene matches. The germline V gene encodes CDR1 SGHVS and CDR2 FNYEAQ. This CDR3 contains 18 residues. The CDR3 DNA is TGTGCCAGCAGCTTACTCCCCCCTAGCGGGAGGGCCGCGGATACGCAGTATTTT. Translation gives CASSLLPPSGRAADTQYF.

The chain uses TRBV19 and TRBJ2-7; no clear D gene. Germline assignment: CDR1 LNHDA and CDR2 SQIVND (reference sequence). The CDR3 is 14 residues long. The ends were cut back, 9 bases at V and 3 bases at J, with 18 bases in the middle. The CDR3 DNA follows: TGTGCCAGCCGGCGGAGACATCCAGACTACGAGCAGTACTTC. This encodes CASRRRHPDYEQYF.

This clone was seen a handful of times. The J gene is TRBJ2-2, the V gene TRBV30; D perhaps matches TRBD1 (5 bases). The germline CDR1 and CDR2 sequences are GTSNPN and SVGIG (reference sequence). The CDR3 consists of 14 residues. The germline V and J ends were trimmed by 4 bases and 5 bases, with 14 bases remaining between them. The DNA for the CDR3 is TGTGCCTGGACCGTCCCAGGGCGGACCGGGGAGCTGTTTTTT. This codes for CAWTVPGRTGELFF.

CDR3 sequence (DNA): TGTGCCTGGAGTGAGAAGGGAGCAAGCAATCAGCCCCAGCATTTT. Translation gives CAWSEKGASNQPQHF. This chain uses TRBV30 with TRBJ1-5; D is undetermined. The ends were cut back, 1 base at V and 1 base at J, with 11 bases in the middle. Germline V gene sequence: CDR1 GTSNPN, CDR2 SVGIG (reference sequence). The CDR3 length is 15 residues.

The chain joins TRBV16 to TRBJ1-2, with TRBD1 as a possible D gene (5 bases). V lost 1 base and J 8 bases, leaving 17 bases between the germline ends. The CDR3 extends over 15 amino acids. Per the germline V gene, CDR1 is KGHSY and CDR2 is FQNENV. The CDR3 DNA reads TGTGCCAGCAGCCAATTCAGGGACGGTGCGCGCGGCTACACCTTC. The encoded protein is CASSQFRDGARGYTF.

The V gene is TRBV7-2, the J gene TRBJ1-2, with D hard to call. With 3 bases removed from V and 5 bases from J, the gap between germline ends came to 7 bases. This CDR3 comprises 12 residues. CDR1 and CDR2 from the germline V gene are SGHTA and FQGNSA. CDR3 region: CASSFPNYGYTF. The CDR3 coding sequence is TGTGCCAGCAGCTTCCCAAATTATGGCTACACCTTC. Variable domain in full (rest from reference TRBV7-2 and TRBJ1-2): GAGVSQSPSNKVTEKGKDVELRCDPISGHTALYWYRQSLGQGLEFLIYFQGNSAPDKSGLPSDRFSAERTGGSVSTLTIQRTQQEDSAVYLCASSFPNYGYTFGSGTRLTVV.

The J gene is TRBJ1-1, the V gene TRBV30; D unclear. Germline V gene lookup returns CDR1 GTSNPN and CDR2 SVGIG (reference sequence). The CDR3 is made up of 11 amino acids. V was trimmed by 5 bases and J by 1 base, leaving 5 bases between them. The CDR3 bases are TGTGCCTGGCAGCCGAACACTGAAGCTTTCTTT. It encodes CAWQPNTEAFF.

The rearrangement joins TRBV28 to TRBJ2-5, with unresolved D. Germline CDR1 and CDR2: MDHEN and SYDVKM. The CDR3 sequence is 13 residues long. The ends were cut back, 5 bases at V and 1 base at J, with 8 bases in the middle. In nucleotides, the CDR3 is TGTGCCAGCAGTCCCCTAGGCCAAGAGACCCAGTACTTC. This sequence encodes CASSPLGQETQYF.

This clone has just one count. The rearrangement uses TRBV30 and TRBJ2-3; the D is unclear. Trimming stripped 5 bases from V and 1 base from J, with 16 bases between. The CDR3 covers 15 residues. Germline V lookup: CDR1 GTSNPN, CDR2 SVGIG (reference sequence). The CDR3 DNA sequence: TGTGCCTGGGACCCAAAAAACAAAGGCACAGATACGCAGTATTTT. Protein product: CAWDPKNKGTDTQYF.

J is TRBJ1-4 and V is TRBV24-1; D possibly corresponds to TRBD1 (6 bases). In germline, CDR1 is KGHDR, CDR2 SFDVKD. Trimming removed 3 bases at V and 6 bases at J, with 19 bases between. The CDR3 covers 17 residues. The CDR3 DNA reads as TGTGCCACCAGTGATGCCACAGGGAAAGGTTCTTATGAAAAACTGTTTTTT. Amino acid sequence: CATSDATGKGSYEKLFF.